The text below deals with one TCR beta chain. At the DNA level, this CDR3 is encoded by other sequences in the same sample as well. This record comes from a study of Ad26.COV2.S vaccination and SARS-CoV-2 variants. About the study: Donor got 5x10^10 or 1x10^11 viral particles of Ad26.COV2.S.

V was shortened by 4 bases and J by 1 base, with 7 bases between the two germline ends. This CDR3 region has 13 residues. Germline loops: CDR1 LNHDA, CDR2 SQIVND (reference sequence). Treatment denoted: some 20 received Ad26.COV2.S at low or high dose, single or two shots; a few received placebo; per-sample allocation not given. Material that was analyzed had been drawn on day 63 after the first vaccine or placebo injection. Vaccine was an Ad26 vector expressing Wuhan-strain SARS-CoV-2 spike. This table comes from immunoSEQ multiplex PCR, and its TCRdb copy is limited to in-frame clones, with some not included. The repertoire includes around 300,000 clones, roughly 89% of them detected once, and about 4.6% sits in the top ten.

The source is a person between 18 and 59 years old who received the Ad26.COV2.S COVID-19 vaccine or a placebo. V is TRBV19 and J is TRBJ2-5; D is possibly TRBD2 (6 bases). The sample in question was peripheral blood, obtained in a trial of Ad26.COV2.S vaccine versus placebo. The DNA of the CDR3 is TGTGCCAGTAGTAGCGGGACCCAAGAGACCCAGTACTTC. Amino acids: CASSSGTQETQYF.